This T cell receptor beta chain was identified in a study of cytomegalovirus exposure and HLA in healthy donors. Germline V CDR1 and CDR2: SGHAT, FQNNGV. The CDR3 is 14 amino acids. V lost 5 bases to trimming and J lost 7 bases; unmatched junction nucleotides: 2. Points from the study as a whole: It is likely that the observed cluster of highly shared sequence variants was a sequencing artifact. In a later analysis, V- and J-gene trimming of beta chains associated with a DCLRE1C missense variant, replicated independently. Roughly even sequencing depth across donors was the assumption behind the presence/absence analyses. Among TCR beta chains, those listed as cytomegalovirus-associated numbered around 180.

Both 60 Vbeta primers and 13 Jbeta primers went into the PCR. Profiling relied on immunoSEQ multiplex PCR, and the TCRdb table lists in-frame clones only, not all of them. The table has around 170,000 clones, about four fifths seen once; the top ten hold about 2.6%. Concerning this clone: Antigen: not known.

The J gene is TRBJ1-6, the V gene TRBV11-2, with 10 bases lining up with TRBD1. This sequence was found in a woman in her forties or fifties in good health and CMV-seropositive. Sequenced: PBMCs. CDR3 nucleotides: TGTGCCAGCAGCCCGACAGGGGGCAATTCACCCCTCCACTTT. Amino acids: CASSPTGGNSPLHF.